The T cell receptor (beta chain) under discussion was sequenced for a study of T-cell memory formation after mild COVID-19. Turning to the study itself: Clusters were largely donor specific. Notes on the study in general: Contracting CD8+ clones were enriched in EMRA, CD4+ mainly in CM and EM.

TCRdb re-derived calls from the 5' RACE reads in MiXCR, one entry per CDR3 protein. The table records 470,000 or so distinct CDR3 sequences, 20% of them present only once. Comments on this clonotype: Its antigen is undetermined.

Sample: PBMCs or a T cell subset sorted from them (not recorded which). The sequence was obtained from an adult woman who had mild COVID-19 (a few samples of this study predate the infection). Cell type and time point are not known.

In nucleotides, the CDR3 is TGTGCCAGCAGCAAAAATAGCGGAGCAAACACCGGGGAGCTGTTTTTT. Residues: CASSKNSGANTGELFF. The chain has TRBV7-9 and TRBJ2-2; tentatively, D is TRBD2 (6 bases). V was trimmed by 5 bases and J by 2 bases, leaving 15 bases between them. Germline V gene lookup returns CDR1 SEHNR and CDR2 FQNEAQ (reference sequence). The CDR3 has 16 residues.